The TCR beta chain under discussion was sequenced for a study of identical twins. Whole-study results and caveats: Out-of-frame sharing of TCR alpha in monozygotic twins was underestimated by models.

One entry per CDR3 protein, called by TCRdb with MiXCR from the 5' RACE reads. Among 200,000 to 250,000 distinct CDR3 sequences listed, approximately 7% were seen once. This clonotype was picked up many times. Its antigen is not known. With 0 bases removed from V and 7 bases from J, the gap between germline ends came to 14 bases. From germline, CDR1 is SGHRS and CDR2 YFSETQ. The CDR3 has 15 residues. The sample was also reused in another study, on yellow fever vaccine responses in identical twins.

Sequences were obtained from memory (CD45RO+) T cells sorted from blood. The chain joins TRBV5-1 to TRBJ2-1; D is ambiguous. This clonotype originated in a woman between 18 and 29 years old in good health. The chain's CDR3 is CASSLAISAVNEQFF. The CDR3 region has the DNA TGCGCCAGCAGCTTGGCCATCAGTGCGGTAAATGAGCAGTTCTTC.